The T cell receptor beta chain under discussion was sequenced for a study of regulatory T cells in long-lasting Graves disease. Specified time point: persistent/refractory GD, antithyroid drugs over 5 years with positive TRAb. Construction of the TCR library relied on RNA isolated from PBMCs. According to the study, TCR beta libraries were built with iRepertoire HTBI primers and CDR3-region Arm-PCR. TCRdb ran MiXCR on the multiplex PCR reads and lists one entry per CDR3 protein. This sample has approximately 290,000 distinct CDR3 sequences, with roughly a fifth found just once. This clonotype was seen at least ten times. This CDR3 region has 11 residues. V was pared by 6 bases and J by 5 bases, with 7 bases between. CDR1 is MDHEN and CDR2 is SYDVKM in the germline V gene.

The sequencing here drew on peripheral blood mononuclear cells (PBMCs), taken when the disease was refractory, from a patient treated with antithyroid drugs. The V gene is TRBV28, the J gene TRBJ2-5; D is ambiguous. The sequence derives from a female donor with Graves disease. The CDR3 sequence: CASRGRETQYF. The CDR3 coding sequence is TGTGCCAGCAGGGGCCGGGAGACCCAGTACTTC.